These 28 T cell receptor beta chains were sequenced from one sample in a study of T cells in narcolepsy. The repertoire was sequenced with immunoSEQ multiplex PCR; TCRdb's copy has only in-frame clones and lacks some. This sample has approximately 20,000 clones, with roughly nine tenths found just once. Sequencing was performed on CD45RA- memory CD4+ T cells from PBMCs. These TCRs come from a human donor with narcolepsy.

This sequence joins TRBV6-5 and TRBJ2-1; D gene uncertain. This CDR3 is 13 amino acids long. Germline V gene sequence: CDR1 MNHEY, CDR2 SVGAGI. V lost 11 bases and J 5 bases, leaving 16 bases between the germline ends. Written as DNA, the CDR3 is TGTGCCTCAGAGGCAGAGGCGCACAATGAGCAGTTCTTC. Its protein is CASEAEAHNEQFF.

V gene TRBV18 combines with J gene TRBJ1-2; a possible D gene is TRBD1 (5 bases). V lost 6 bases to trimming and J lost 8 bases, with 16 bases between them. The germline V gene encodes CDR1 KGHSH and CDR2 LQKENI. This CDR3 comprises 13 residues. Here the CDR3 reads CASSPEQVGGYTF. The CDR3 DNA is TGTGCCAGCTCCCCCGAACAGGTGGGGGGCTACACCTTC. The full variable domain, its missing parts supplied by reference TRBV18 and TRBJ1-2, is NAGVMQNPRHLVRRRGQEARLRCSPMKGHSHVYWYRQLPEEGLKFMVYLQKENIIDESGMPKERFSAEFPKEGPSILRIQQVVRGDSAAYFCASSPEQVGGYTFGSGTRLTVV.

The chain combines TRBV21-1 with TRBJ1-1. TRBV21-1 counts as a pseudogene. The CDR3 has 16 amino acids. CDR3 region: CASSKARGFMNTEAFF. In DNA form, the CDR3 reads TGTGCCAGCAGCAAAGCGCGGGGATTTATGAACACTGAAGCTTTCTTT.

The genes are TRBV7-2 and TRBJ2-3; unclear D gene. With 8 bases removed from V and 4 bases from J, the gap between germline ends came to 10 bases. This CDR3 has 12 residues. CDR1 is SGHTA, CDR2 FQGNSA, per germline. The CDR3 loop is CASAMAADTQYF. The CDR3 nucleotides are TGTGCCAGCGCCATGGCAGCAGATACGCAGTATTTT.

This chain connects TRBV19 to TRBJ2-1, with 7 bases identical to TRBD2. With V trimmed by 1 base and J by 6 bases, 6 bases remained unmatched. Germline V gene data show CDR1 as LNHDA and CDR2 as SQIVND (reference sequence). The CDR3 is 15 residues long. The chain's CDR3 is CASSIAGGKANEQFF. The CDR3, as DNA: TGTGCCAGTAGTATAGCGGGAGGCAAGGCCAATGAGCAGTTCTTC.

The chain links TRBV18 to TRBJ1-2; possible D gene TRBD1, 5 bases. The CDR3 sequence is 13 residues long. V was clipped by 5 bases and J by 3 bases, with 10 bases between them. The germline V gene has CDR1 KGHSH and CDR2 LQKENI. This CDR3 reads CASSSTGHYGYTF. The DNA of the CDR3 is TGTGCCAGCTCATCCACAGGTCACTATGGCTACACCTTC.

In its sample, this clone was seen once. This sequence joins TRBV28 and TRBJ1-4, with D unclear. V was trimmed by 8 bases and J by 8 bases, leaving 15 bases between them. The germline V gene has CDR1 MDHEN and CDR2 SYDVKM. This CDR3 spans 13 amino acids. CDR3 protein: CASEDGLIEKLFF. CDR3 coding DNA: TGTGCCAGCGAGGACGGATTAATCGAAAAACTGTTTTTT. Using reference TRBV28 and TRBJ1-4 for the parts outside the CDR3, the full variable domain is DVKVTQSSRYLVKRTGEKVFLECVQDMDHENMFWYRQDPGLGLRLIYFSYDVKMKEKGDIPEGYSVSREKKERFSLILESASTNQTSMYLCASEDGLIEKLFFGSGTQLSVL.

The chain has TRBV6-1 and TRBJ2-5; maybe TRBD1 (7 bases). The CDR3 is made up of 13 amino acids. Trimming took 4 bases from V and 5 from J, leaving 11 bases between them. From germline, CDR1 is MNHNS and CDR2 SASEGT. The CDR3 loop is CASSVRGRETQYF. The DNA for the CDR3 is TGTGCCAGCAGTGTCAGGGGGAGGGAGACCCAGTACTTC.

V is TRBV29-1 and J is TRBJ2-5; 12 nucleotides align to TRBD2. The CDR3 is 14 amino acids. Germline V lookup: CDR1 SQVTM, CDR2 ANQGSEA. The V and J ends lost 6 bases and 2 bases, in that order; junction bases with no gene match: 4. The CDR3 is CSVGTSGLQETQYF. The CDR3 nucleotides read TGCAGCGTGGGGACTAGCGGGCTTCAAGAGACCCAGTACTTC.

This chain joins TRBV19 and TRBJ1-1, with D perhaps TRBD1 (5 bases). Germline V CDR1 and CDR2: LNHDA, SQIVND (reference sequence). This CDR3 has 14 amino acids. V lost 7 bases to trimming and J lost 0 bases, with 12 bases between them. The CDR3 sequence is CASTRQMMNTEAFF. The CDR3 DNA is TGTGCCAGTACTAGACAGATGATGAACACTGAAGCTTTCTTT. Full variable domain (remainder filled in from reference TRBV19 and TRBJ1-1): DGGITQSPKYLFRKEGQNVTLSCEQNLNHDAMYWYRQDPGQGLRLIYYSQIVNDFQKGDIAEGYSVSREKKESFPLTVTSAQKNPTAFYLCASTRQMMNTEAFFGQGTRLTVV.

V gene TRBV28 combines with J gene TRBJ2-7, with no clear D. V was clipped by 4 bases and J by 6 bases, with 13 bases between them. The CDR3 has 13 residues. Germline V gene lookup returns CDR1 MDHEN and CDR2 SYDVKM. The CDR3 bases are TGTGCCAGCAGTTCCCGACCGAACGCCGAGCAGTACTTC. Protein product: CASSSRPNAEQYF.

V is TRBV30 and J is TRBJ2-5; D is possibly TRBD2 (5 bases). The CDR3 loop spans 13 amino acids. The germline CDR1 and CDR2 sequences are GTSNPN and SVGIG (reference sequence). Trimming removed 5 bases from V and 5 bases from J, with 15 bases in between. CDR3 amino acids: CAWVKEVPETQYF. DNA for the CDR3: TGTGCCTGGGTTAAGGAGGTCCCTGAGACCCAGTACTTC.

A single count supports this clone. The V and J genes are TRBV6-5 and TRBJ2-1; 7 bases agree with TRBD1. The V gene's germline CDR1 is MNHEY and CDR2 SVGAGI. Losses at the gene ends were 5 bases for V and 8 bases for J; bases not matched to a gene: 6. This CDR3 comprises 13 residues. In nucleotides, the CDR3 is TGTGCCAGCAGTAGGGGGCGATGGGATGAGCAGTTCTTC. Residues: CASSRGRWDEQFF.

V gene TRBV7-2 combines with J gene TRBJ1-5; TRBD1 agrees at 7 bases. V shed 4 bases and J 1 base; nucleotides not matched to a gene: 13. The CDR3 length is 18 residues. The V gene's germline CDR1 is SGHTA and CDR2 FQGNSA. The CDR3 sequence is CASSYEGGGRGSNQPQHF. The CDR3 DNA reads TGTGCCAGCAGCTACGAAGGGGGCGGCAGAGGAAGCAATCAGCCCCAGCATTTT.

The CDR3 region has the DNA TGTGCCAGCAGTTACACCGGACTAGCGTCCTCCGATACGCAGTATTTT. Translating it yields CASSYTGLASSDTQYF. This chain joins TRBV6-5 and TRBJ2-3; 9 bases are a match to TRBD2. Germline CDR1 and CDR2: MNHEY and SVGAGI. After removal of 2 bases from V and 6 bases from J, the junction contained 9 bases not matched to a gene. This CDR3 region has 16 residues.

The chain joins TRBV6-1 to TRBJ2-1; 7 nucleotides agree with TRBD2. V dropped 1 base and J dropped 4; count of bases not matched to a gene: 13. The CDR3 spans 18 residues. Germline values: CDR1 MNHNS, CDR2 SASEGT. The CDR3 DNA reads as TGTGCCAGCAGTGAAGGGGCTAGCGGACTGGCGGGGTACAATGAGCAGTTCTTC. It is translated as CASSEGASGLAGYNEQFF.

The genes are TRBV4-3 and TRBJ2-3, with 9 bases lining up with TRBD2. The CDR3 has 15 amino acids. The V gene's germline CDR1 is LGHNA and CDR2 YSLEER. The V and J ends lost 4 bases and 4 bases, in that order; junction bases with no gene match: 6. As DNA, the CDR3 is TGCGCCAGCAGCCTGGGGACTAGCTGGGCAGATACGCAGTATTTT. Protein product: CASSLGTSWADTQYF.

The CDR3 region is CASSRDRGPTNTEAFF. The CDR3 DNA reads TGCGCCAGCAGCCGGGACAGGGGGCCGACGAACACTGAAGCTTTCTTT. The chain employs TRBV4-3 and TRBJ1-1, with 12 bases aligning to TRBD1. Germline trimming cut 4 bases from V and 1 base from J; bases unmatched to any gene: 4. This CDR3 has 16 amino acids. Germline CDR1 reads LGHNA; CDR2 reads YSLEER.

The rearrangement links TRBV18 to TRBJ1-2, with D possibly TRBD1 on 6 matching bases. Germline CDR1 KGHSH, CDR2 LQKENI. The CDR3 runs 13 residues. Trimming shortened V by 4 bases and J by 3 bases, and 9 bases separated the two germline ends. The CDR3 DNA is TGTGCCAGCTCACTCGCAGGGGACTATGGCTACACCTTC. It codes for CASSLAGDYGYTF.

In nucleotides, the CDR3 is TGTGCCAGCAGACCAGACAGAACCGGGGAGCTGTTTTTT. Translating it yields CASRPDRTGELFF. The V call is TRBV7-9, the J call TRBJ2-2; weak D call: TRBD1 (5 bases). This CDR3 has 13 amino acids. V was shortened by 6 bases and J by 5 bases, with 10 bases between the two germline ends. Germline V CDR1 and CDR2: SEHNR, FQNEAQ (reference sequence).

The rearrangement links TRBV9 to TRBJ2-7; a weak D match, TRBD2 (5 bases). This CDR3 region has 15 residues. Trimming cost V 0 bases and J 0 bases, with 10 bases left between them. Germline CDR1 reads SGDLS; CDR2 reads YYNGEE. CDR3 protein: CASSVELGSSYEQYF. The CDR3 DNA follows: TGTGCCAGCAGCGTAGAACTGGGGAGCTCCTACGAGCAGTACTTC.

The chain recombines TRBV5-6 with TRBJ1-4, with 7 bases that match TRBD1. Germline values: CDR1 SGHDT, CDR2 YYEEEE. The CDR3 contains 18 residues. The J segment lost 0 bases and the V segment lost 3 bases, leaving 11 bases of the junction unmatched. The CDR3 reads CASSSPGTATATNEKLFF. CDR3 DNA sequence: TGTGCCAGCAGCTCGCCCGGGACAGCGACTGCAACTAATGAAAAACTGTTTTTT.

The chain combines TRBV18 with TRBJ2-5; D not certain. Trimming left V 1 base short and J 2 bases short, with 8 bases between. CDR1 is KGHSH and CDR2 is LQKENI in the germline V gene. The CDR3 loop spans 14 amino acids. CDR3 bases: TGTGCCAGCTCACCACGTGCAGGACAAGAGACCCAGTACTTC. As protein: CASSPRAGQETQYF.

This chain connects TRBV6-5 to TRBJ2-3; a possible D gene is TRBD2 (6 bases). The V gene lost 4 bases and the J gene lost 0 bases, with 11 bases spanning the gap. This CDR3 region has 15 residues. Germline CDR1 MNHEY, CDR2 SVGAGI. CDR3 sequence reads: CASSWAGTSTDTQYF. DNA of the CDR3: TGTGCCAGCAGTTGGGCCGGGACTAGCACAGATACGCAGTATTTT.

The J gene is TRBJ1-2, the V gene TRBV30; tentatively, D is TRBD1 (5 bases). CDR3 length: 15 amino acids. Trimming left V 3 bases short and J 0 bases short, with 14 bases between. The germline CDR1 and CDR2 sequences are GTSNPN and SVGIG (reference sequence). The CDR3 nucleotides are TGTGCCTGGAGGGCACCCGGGGGAGCTAACTATGGCTACACCTTC. Translation gives CAWRAPGGANYGYTF.

The chain links TRBV13 to TRBJ1-6; a weak D match, TRBD1 (6 bases). Germline CDR1 PRHDT, CDR2 FYEKMQ (reference sequence). V lost 6 bases, J lost 0 bases, and 15 bases lay in between. This CDR3 contains 17 residues. The chain's CDR3 is CASRRVTGSSYNSPLHF. The CDR3 coding sequence is TGTGCCAGCAGACGGGTCACAGGGAGCTCCTATAATTCACCCCTCCACTTT.

The V gene is TRBV4-3, the J gene TRBJ2-5, with a tentative D call TRBD1 (6 bases). This CDR3 is 15 amino acids long. Deletions cut 4 bases from V and 2 bases from J, with 14 bases between. Germline V gene lookup returns CDR1 LGHNA and CDR2 YSLEER. CDR3 sequence: CASSLSGASQETQYF. The CDR3 DNA reads as TGCGCCAGCAGCCTATCAGGGGCCAGTCAAGAGACCCAGTACTTC.

J is TRBJ2-7 and V is TRBV7-2, with no clear D. From germline, CDR1 is SGHTA and CDR2 FQGNSA. V was cut by 0 bases and J by 5 bases, with 2 bases left in between. This CDR3 is built from 11 residues. CDR3 coding DNA: TGTGCCAGCAGCTTAGCCGACGAGCAGTACTTC. Its protein is CASSLADEQYF.